The 29 T cell receptor beta chains below were found in one sample sequenced in a study of CD8+ T cells in alopecia areata. Extracted RNA was reverse transcribed, and the resulting cDNA served as sequencing template. Clones were read by immunoSEQ multiplex PCR, and TCRdb kept only the in-frame ones, dropping some. The sample records approximately 150,000 clones, 50% to 75% being singletons. Described treatment: oral pan-JAK inhibitor, 5-10 mg twice daily. The sample was CD4+ T cells sorted from blood, taken at approximately week 60, from a patient treated with tofacitinib. These receptors came from a human donor with alopecia areata.

CDR3 in amino acids: CASSYGTQRNEQFF. In DNA form, the CDR3 reads TGTGCCAGCAGTTACGGGACGCAAAGGAATGAGCAGTTCTTC. This chain joins TRBV6-5 and TRBJ2-1, with D perhaps matching TRBD1 or TRBD2 (5 bases each). The CDR3 contains 14 residues. Trimming took 2 bases from V and 7 from J, leaving 12 bases between them. Looked up from germline, CDR1 is MNHEY and CDR2 is SVGAGI.

This clone came up a few times. The gene calls are TRBV7-9 and TRBJ2-1; tentative D call: TRBD2 (6 bases). Trimming took off 7 bases at V and 6 bases at J, with 7 bases between the two ends. Per germline, CDR1 SEHNR and CDR2 FQNEAQ (reference sequence). The CDR3 totals 11 residues. This CDR3 reads CASTSANEQFF. The CDR3 DNA is TGTGCCAGCACTAGCGCCAATGAGCAGTTCTTC.

In this sample, this clone turned up a few times. The genes are TRBV5-6 and TRBJ1-1; the D gene is possibly TRBD1 (5 bases). The V gene lost 4 bases and the J gene lost 5 bases, with 18 bases spanning the gap. CDR3 length: 15 amino acids. CDR1 is SGHDT and CDR2 is YYEEEE in the germline V gene. The DNA of the CDR3 is TGTGCCAGCAGCAACGGGCAGGGAATTGGGACTGAAGCTTTCTTT. It codes for CASSNGQGIGTEAFF.

This sequence joins TRBV4-1 and TRBJ1-2; weak D call: TRBD1 (6 bases). Trimming took off 5 bases at V and 3 bases at J, with 13 bases between the two ends. This CDR3 is built from 14 residues. Germline V gene data show CDR1 as MGHRA and CDR2 as YSYEKL. The CDR3 region has the DNA TGCGCCAGCAGCATGCCCGGGACATACTATGGCTACACCTTC. Translating it yields CASSMPGTYYGYTF.

Turning to this clone: The sample has other DNA sequences that encode this CDR3 too. This sequence joins TRBV20-1 and TRBJ1-1; D not certain. The CDR3 runs to 11 residues. V was trimmed by 2 bases and J by 1 base, leaving 2 bases between them. Per germline, CDR1 DFQATT and CDR2 SNEGSKA (reference sequence). The CDR3 bases are TGCAGTGCTAGACAGAACACTGAAGCTTTCTTT. It translates to CSARQNTEAFF.

The rearrangement uses TRBV6-1 and TRBJ2-7; maybe TRBD1 (6 bases). The CDR3 has 16 residues. Per germline, CDR1 MNHNS and CDR2 SASEGT. Trimming took off 0 bases at V and 11 bases at J, with 23 bases between the two ends. CDR3 in DNA: TGTGCCAGCAGTGAAGCTCGGCCGGGACACCCCCTCGGGGAGTACTTC. This sequence encodes CASSEARPGHPLGEYF.

This clone has a handful of counts. The V and J genes are TRBV6-5 and TRBJ1-6, with D unclear. Germline lookup yields CDR1 MNHEY and CDR2 SVGAGI. This CDR3 region has 15 residues. V lost 4 bases, J lost 0 bases, and 7 bases lay in between. CDR3 bases: TGTGCCAGCAGTTCAGCGGACTCCTATAATTCACCCCTCCACTTT. It encodes CASSSADSYNSPLHF.

In this sample, this clone turned up once. The chain carries TRBV5-1 and TRBJ2-2, with 10 bases aligning to TRBD1. This CDR3 has 15 residues. With 3 bases clipped from V and 3 bases from J, the junction kept 2 bases outside the gene matches. Germline V gives CDR1 SGHRS, CDR2 YFSETQ. The CDR3 loop is CASSSGTGDTGELFF. Written as DNA, the CDR3 is TGCGCCAGCAGCTCGGGGACAGGGGACACCGGGGAGCTGTTTTTT.

This rearrangement joins TRBV20-1 to TRBJ1-2; unclear D gene. V was pared by 5 bases and J by 7 bases, with 11 bases between. The germline CDR1 and CDR2 sequences are DFQATT and SNEGSKA (reference sequence). The length of the CDR3 is 11 residues. The CDR3: CSAPGEGGYTF. In DNA, the CDR3 is TGCAGTGCTCCCGGTGAAGGTGGCTACACCTTC.

The J gene is TRBJ2-3, the V gene TRBV6-1; possible D gene TRBD2, 6 bases. Looked up from germline, CDR1 is MNHNS and CDR2 is SASEGT. This CDR3 is 13 amino acids long. The germline V and J ends were trimmed by 9 bases and 2 bases, with 12 bases remaining between them. CDR3 sequence: CASRGLNTDTQYF. Here the CDR3 DNA reads TGTGCCAGTCGGGGACTGAACACAGATACGCAGTATTTT.

V usage is TRBV14 and J usage is TRBJ1-1; maybe TRBD1 (5 bases). V lost 1 base to trimming and J lost 10 bases, with 19 bases between them. Germline loops: CDR1 SGHDN, CDR2 FVKESK. This CDR3 has 15 amino acids. The CDR3 loop reads CASSQALGRGAGAFF. The CDR3 coding sequence is TGTGCCAGCAGCCAAGCCCTCGGCCGCGGGGCTGGAGCTTTCTTT.

The chain uses TRBV5-1 and TRBJ1-1, with D uncertain. CDR3 length: 14 residues. Germline CDR1 is SGHRS and CDR2 is YFSETQ. V lost 0 bases and J 3 bases, leaving 9 bases between the germline ends. The CDR3: CASSLVGGDTEAFF. The CDR3 DNA reads TGCGCCAGCAGCTTGGTTGGCGGGGACACTGAAGCTTTCTTT.

The V gene is TRBV29-1, the J gene TRBJ1-4; tentative D call: TRBD1 (5 bases). The V end was cut by 8 bases, the J end by 7 bases, with 11 bases between. Germline lookup yields CDR1 SQVTM and CDR2 ANQGSEA. The CDR3 sequence is 11 residues long. The CDR3 DNA is TGCAGCTTCGGGGACGGTGAAAAACTGTTTTTT. Amino acid sequence: CSFGDGEKLFF.

The chain joins TRBV30 to TRBJ1-2; D possibly corresponds to TRBD1 (6 bases). Per germline, CDR1 GTSNPN and CDR2 SVGIG (reference sequence). Trimming removed 4 bases at V and 3 bases at J, with 15 bases between. This CDR3 is 14 amino acids long. The CDR3 DNA is TGTGCCTGGACACAGGGTAGTGGGTACTATGGCTACACCTTC. As protein: CAWTQGSGYYGYTF.

V and J are TRBV30 and TRBJ2-3, with TRBD1 identical over 8 bases. The length of the CDR3 is 14 residues. Losses at the gene ends were 3 bases for V and 3 bases for J; bases not matched to a gene: 5. Germline V gives CDR1 GTSNPN, CDR2 SVGIG (reference sequence). CDR3 in amino acids: CAWRKTGVTDTQYF. Here the CDR3 DNA reads TGTGCCTGGAGGAAGACAGGGGTGACAGATACGCAGTATTTT.

The chain has TRBV2 and TRBJ2-3, with 9 bases lining up with TRBD2. This CDR3 has 14 amino acids. The germline CDR1 and CDR2 sequences are SNHLY and FYNNEI. V dropped 6 bases and J dropped 4; count of bases not matched to a gene: 5. As DNA, the CDR3 is TGTGCCAGCAGCCCGGGACTAGCACCAGATACGCAGTATTTT. The encoded protein is CASSPGLAPDTQYF. Filled out from reference TRBV2 and TRBJ2-3, the complete variable domain reads EPEVTQTPSHQVTQMGQEVILRCVPISNHLYFYWYRQILGQKVEFLVSFYNNEISEKSEIFDDQFSVERPDGSNFTLKIRSTKLEDSAMYFCASSPGLAPDTQYFGPGTRLTVL.

This chain uses TRBV18 with TRBJ2-7; a possible D gene is TRBD1 (6 bases). In germline, CDR1 is KGHSH, CDR2 LQKENI. There are 14 residues in the CDR3. V lost 2 bases, J lost 2 bases, and 10 bases lay in between. The CDR3 DNA sequence: TGTGCCAGCTCACCAAGGGACATAGCCTACGAGCAGTACTTC. This gives the protein CASSPRDIAYEQYF.

J is TRBJ2-5 and V is TRBV7-2; TRBD2 aligns across 8 bases. Germline-derived CDR1 and CDR2 are SGHTA and FQGNSA. The CDR3 length is 16 residues. J was trimmed by 2 bases and V by 6 bases; bases with no gene match: 11. CDR3 DNA sequence: TGTGCCAGCAGTCCAGCAGTCGCTAGCGGGCAAGAGACCCAGTACTTC. Protein sequence: CASSPAVASGQETQYF.

This clone was detected a few times. The V and J genes are TRBV7-9 and TRBJ1-6; D unclear. CDR1 is SEHNR, CDR2 FQNEAQ, per germline (reference sequence). The CDR3 loop spans 18 amino acids. V was trimmed by 5 bases and J by 0 bases, leaving 17 bases between them. The CDR3 DNA is TGTGCCAGCAGCGCGGCGCAGCGCCGGGGCTCCTATAATTCACCCCTCCACTTT. Translated: CASSAAQRRGSYNSPLHF.

This chain links TRBV29-1 with TRBJ1-4; 8 bases line up with TRBD1. The CDR3 runs to 15 residues. Losses at the gene ends were 5 bases for V and 4 bases for J; bases not matched to a gene: 9. Germline V gives CDR1 SQVTM, CDR2 ANQGSEA. The CDR3 loop reads CSVNGQGWGNEKLFF. The CDR3 DNA reads as TGCAGCGTTAACGGACAGGGTTGGGGTAATGAAAAACTGTTTTTT. Full variable domain (remainder filled in from reference TRBV29-1 and TRBJ1-4): SAVISQKPSRDICQRGTSLTIQCQVDSQVTMMFWYRQQPGQSLTLIATANQGSEATYESGFVIDKFPISRPNLTFSTLTVSNMSPEDSSIYLCSVNGQGWGNEKLFFGSGTQLSVL.

CDR3 in amino acids: CSVLIGNQPQHF. As DNA, the CDR3 is TGCAGCGTTCTGATAGGCAATCAGCCCCAGCATTTT. The chain carries TRBV29-1 and TRBJ1-5; D ambiguous. This CDR3 region has 12 residues. With 5 bases removed from V and 2 bases from J, the gap between germline ends came to 7 bases. Germline V gene lookup returns CDR1 SQVTM and CDR2 ANQGSEA. Filled out from reference TRBV29-1 and TRBJ1-5, the complete variable domain reads SAVISQKPSRDICQRGTSLTIQCQVDSQVTMMFWYRQQPGQSLTLIATANQGSEATYESGFVIDKFPISRPNLTFSTLTVSNMSPEDSSIYLCSVLIGNQPQHFGDGTRLSIL.

A few counts support this clone. The V and J genes are TRBV5-6 and TRBJ1-2; perhaps TRBD1 as D (5 bases). V was cut by 1 base and J by 0 bases, with 10 bases left in between. Germline-derived CDR1 and CDR2 are SGHDT and YYEEEE. The CDR3 is 15 residues long. The CDR3 reads CASSLLGPPNYGYTF. DNA of the CDR3: TGTGCCAGCAGCTTGCTGGGACCTCCTAACTATGGCTACACCTTC. The variable domain in full, completed from reference TRBV5-6 and TRBJ1-2, reads DAGVTQSPTHLIKTRGQQVTLRCSPKSGHDTVSWYQQALGQGPQFIFQYYEEEERQRGNFPDRFSGHQFPNYSSELNVNALLLGDSALYLCASSLLGPPNYGYTFGSGTRLTVV.

This chain joins TRBV30 and TRBJ1-1, with D possibly TRBD1 on 6 matching bases. Germline V gene lookup returns CDR1 GTSNPN and CDR2 SVGIG (reference sequence). V was cut by 0 bases and J by 6 bases, with 14 bases left in between. This CDR3 is 14 amino acids long. The DNA of the CDR3 is TGTGCCTGGAGTGTACTAGGGGGTAGGGCTGAAGCTTTCTTT. Encoded protein: CAWSVLGGRAEAFF.

J is TRBJ1-1 and V is TRBV29-1; no clear D gene. V lost 5 bases and J lost 0, with 10 bases in between. Germline V lookup: CDR1 SQVTM, CDR2 ANQGSEA. The CDR3 totals 13 residues. The CDR3 DNA sequence: TGCAGCGTTCTGAGGGTGATGAACACTGAAGCTTTCTTT. Its translation is CSVLRVMNTEAFF.

This clone was seen only once. V gene TRBV2 combines with J gene TRBJ1-6; perhaps TRBD1 as D (6 bases). V was shortened by 5 bases and J by 5 bases, with 10 bases between the two germline ends. This CDR3 contains 14 residues. Germline CDR1 SNHLY, CDR2 FYNNEI. CDR3 region: CASSNQGNNSPLHF. The CDR3 DNA is TGTGCCAGCAGTAACCAGGGGAATAATTCACCCCTCCACTTT.

The chain is built from TRBV7-2 and TRBJ2-7, with D tentatively TRBD2 (6 bases). The V and J ends lost 5 bases and 0 bases respectively, with 14 bases between them. Germline V gene sequence: CDR1 SGHTA, CDR2 FQGNSA. The CDR3 loop spans 15 amino acids. The CDR3 is CASSEEYGGSYEQYF. The CDR3 nucleotides are TGTGCCAGCAGCGAGGAGTACGGGGGCTCCTACGAGCAGTACTTC.

J is TRBJ2-5 and V is TRBV5-6; D is uncertain. This CDR3 spans 15 amino acids. Trimming pared 3 bases from V and 3 bases from J, leaving 15 bases between. Per the germline V gene, CDR1 is SGHDT and CDR2 is YYEEEE. The CDR3 bases are TGTGCCAGCAGCTCCCTGGGTCTTGTTGAAGAGACCCAGTACTTC. It yields the protein CASSSLGLVEETQYF.

V usage is TRBV5-1 and J usage is TRBJ2-5; perhaps TRBD1 as D (6 bases). The CDR3 runs 17 residues. V was shortened by 6 bases and J by 2 bases, with 23 bases between the two germline ends. CDR1 is SGHRS and CDR2 is YFSETQ in the germline V gene. The CDR3 region is CASTSDSRDVWQETQYF. The CDR3 DNA follows: TGCGCCAGCACTTCGGACAGCCGGGATGTATGGCAAGAGACCCAGTACTTC.

This clone was observed a few times. V and J are TRBV29-1 and TRBJ1-3; TRBD1 is a possible D gene (5 bases). Germline CDR1 SQVTM, CDR2 ANQGSEA. Trimming pared 4 bases from V and 2 bases from J, leaving 9 bases between. The CDR3 length is 13 residues. The CDR3: CSVGWGAGNTIYF. The CDR3 region has the DNA TGCAGCGTTGGATGGGGGGCTGGAAACACCATATATTTT.